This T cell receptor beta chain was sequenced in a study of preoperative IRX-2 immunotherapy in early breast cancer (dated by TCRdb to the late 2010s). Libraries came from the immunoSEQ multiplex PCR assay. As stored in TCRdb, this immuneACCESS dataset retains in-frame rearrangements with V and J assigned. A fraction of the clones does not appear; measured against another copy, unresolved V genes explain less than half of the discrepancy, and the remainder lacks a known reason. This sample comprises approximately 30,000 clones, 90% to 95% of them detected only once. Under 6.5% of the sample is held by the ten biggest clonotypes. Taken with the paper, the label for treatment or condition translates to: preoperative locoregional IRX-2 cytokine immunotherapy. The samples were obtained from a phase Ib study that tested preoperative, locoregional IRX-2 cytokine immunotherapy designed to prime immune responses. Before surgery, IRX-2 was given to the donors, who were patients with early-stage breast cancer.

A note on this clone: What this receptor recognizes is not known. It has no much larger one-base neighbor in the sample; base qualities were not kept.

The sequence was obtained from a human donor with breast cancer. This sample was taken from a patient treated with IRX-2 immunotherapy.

The CDR3 protein sequence reads: CASSLQGAAQYF. The DNA reads TGCGCCAGCAGCTTGCAGGGGGCGGCGCAGTATTTT. Rearrangement joined TRBV5-1 to TRBJ2-3; 8 bases in the middle match TRBD1. The germline V gene yields SGHRS for CDR1 and YFSETQ for CDR2. Unmatched junction bases come to 2, with V trimmed by 1 base and J by 10 bases. From its cysteine to its phenylalanine, the CDR3 spans 12 amino acids. Of all the DNA, just the CDR3 is kept, 36 bases in frame from base 1.